The text below deals with one T cell receptor (beta chain). The entry originates in a study of control samples from healthy donors and cancer patients. Assay used: immunoSEQ multiplex PCR; TCRdb lists only in-frame clones, some missing. The repertoire holds around 43,000 clones, with 92% as singletons. J gave up 9 bases and V 2 bases, and 14 bases lay outside the gene matches. Germline CDR1 is SQVTM and CDR2 is ANQGSEA. The CDR3 consists of 16 residues. Sequenced input: blood. V and J are TRBV29-1 and TRBJ2-1; TRBD1 agrees at 9 bases. This receptor was obtained from a woman between 50 and 59 years old in good health. The CDR3 spells CSVELGLGTGLSEQFF. In nucleotides, the CDR3 is TGCAGCGTTGAACTAGGTCTGGGGACAGGGTTGAGTGAGCAGTTCTTC.